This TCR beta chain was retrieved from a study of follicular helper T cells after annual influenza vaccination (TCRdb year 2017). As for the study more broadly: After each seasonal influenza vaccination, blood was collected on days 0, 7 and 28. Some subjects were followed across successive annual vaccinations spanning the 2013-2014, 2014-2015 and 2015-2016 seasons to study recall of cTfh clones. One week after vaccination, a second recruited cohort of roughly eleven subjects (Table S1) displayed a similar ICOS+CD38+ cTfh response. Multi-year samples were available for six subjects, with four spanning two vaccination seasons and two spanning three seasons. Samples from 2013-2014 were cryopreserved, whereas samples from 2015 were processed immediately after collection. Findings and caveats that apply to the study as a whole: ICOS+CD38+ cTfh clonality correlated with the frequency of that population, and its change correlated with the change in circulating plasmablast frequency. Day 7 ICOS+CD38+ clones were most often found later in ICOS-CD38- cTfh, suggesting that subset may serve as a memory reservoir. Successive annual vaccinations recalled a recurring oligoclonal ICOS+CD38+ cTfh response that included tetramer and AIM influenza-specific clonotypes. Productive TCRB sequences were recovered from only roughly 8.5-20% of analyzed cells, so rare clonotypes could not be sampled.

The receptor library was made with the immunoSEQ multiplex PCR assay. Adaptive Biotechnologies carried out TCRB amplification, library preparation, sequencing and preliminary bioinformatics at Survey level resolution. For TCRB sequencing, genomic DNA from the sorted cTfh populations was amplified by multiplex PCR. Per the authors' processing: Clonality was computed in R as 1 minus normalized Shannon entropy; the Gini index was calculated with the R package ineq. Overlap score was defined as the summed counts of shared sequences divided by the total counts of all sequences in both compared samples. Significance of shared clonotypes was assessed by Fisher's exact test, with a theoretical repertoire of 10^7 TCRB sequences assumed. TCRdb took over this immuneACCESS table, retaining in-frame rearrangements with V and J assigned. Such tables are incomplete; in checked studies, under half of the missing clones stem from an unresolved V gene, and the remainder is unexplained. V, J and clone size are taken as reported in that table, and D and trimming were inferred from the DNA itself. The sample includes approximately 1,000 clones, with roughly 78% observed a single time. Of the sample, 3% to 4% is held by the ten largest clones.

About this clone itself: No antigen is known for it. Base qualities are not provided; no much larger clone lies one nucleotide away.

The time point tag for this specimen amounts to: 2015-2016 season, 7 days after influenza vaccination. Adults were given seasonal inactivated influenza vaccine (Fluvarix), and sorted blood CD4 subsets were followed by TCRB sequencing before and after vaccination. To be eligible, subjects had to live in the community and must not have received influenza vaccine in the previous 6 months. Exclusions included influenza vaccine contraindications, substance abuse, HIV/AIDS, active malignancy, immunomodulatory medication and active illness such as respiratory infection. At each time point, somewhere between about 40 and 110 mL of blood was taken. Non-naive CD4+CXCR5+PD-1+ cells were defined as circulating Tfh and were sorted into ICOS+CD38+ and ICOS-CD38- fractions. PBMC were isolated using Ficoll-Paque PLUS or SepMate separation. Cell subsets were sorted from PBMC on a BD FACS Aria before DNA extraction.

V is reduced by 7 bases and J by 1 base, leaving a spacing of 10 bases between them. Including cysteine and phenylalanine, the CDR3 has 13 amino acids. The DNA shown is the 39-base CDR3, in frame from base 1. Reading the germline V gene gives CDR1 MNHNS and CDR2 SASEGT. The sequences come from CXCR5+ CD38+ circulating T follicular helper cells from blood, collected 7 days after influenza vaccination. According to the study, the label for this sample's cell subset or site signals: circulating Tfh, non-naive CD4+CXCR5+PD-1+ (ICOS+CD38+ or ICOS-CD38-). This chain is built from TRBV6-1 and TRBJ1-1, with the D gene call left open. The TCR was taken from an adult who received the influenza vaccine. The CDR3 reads CASMREGNTEAFF. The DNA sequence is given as TGTGCCAGCATGAGAGAGGGGAACACTGAAGCTTTCTTT.